These 7 T cell receptor beta chains were all obtained from the same sample, sequenced in a study of cytomegalovirus exposure and HLA in healthy donors. The PCR ran on 60 Vbeta and 13 Jbeta primers. Clones were read by immunoSEQ multiplex PCR, and TCRdb kept only the in-frame ones, dropping some. Of roughly 150,000 clones in the sample, more than 75% are singletons; the top ten hold approximately 1%. The sequenced material came from PBMCs. These receptors originate from a girl aged 2 to 10 in good health and CMV-seropositive.

The gene calls are TRBV5-6 and TRBJ2-2; 12 bases align to TRBD2. CDR1 and CDR2 from the germline V gene are SGHDT and YYEEEE. The CDR3 extends over 17 amino acids. Germline trimming cut 4 bases from V and 3 bases from J; bases unmatched to any gene: 7. In DNA, the CDR3 is TGTGCCAGCAGCACCAAAAGACTAGCGGGAGACACCGGGGAGCTGTTTTTT. Translation gives CASSTKRLAGDTGELFF.

The V and J genes are TRBV5-7 and TRBJ2-1; tentative D call: TRBD2 (7 bases). TRBV5-7 counts as an open reading frame of uncertain function. Trimming stripped 4 bases from V and 0 bases from J, with 20 bases between. This CDR3 is 18 amino acids long. The CDR3 DNA reads TGTGCCAGCAGCCCTCGGGGAGGGGGGGAGGGCTCCTACAATGAGCAGTTCTTC. Translated: CASSPRGGGEGSYNEQFF.

The chain uses TRBV4-2 and TRBJ1-5; 8 nucleotides match TRBD1. With 4 bases clipped from V and 7 bases from J, the junction kept 9 bases outside the gene matches. The CDR3 has 15 amino acids. CDR1 and CDR2 (germline): LGHNA, YNFKEQ. CDR3 bases: TGTGCCAGCAGCCGAGACAGGGGATGGGAACAGCCCCAGCATTTT. It codes for CASSRDRGWEQPQHF.

V and J are TRBV4-2 and TRBJ2-1; no firm D call. Trimming removed 4 bases from V and 0 bases from J, with 16 bases in between. This CDR3 comprises 17 residues. CDR1 and CDR2 (germline): LGHNA, YNFKEQ. The CDR3 loop reads CASSPFPALSSYNEQFF. CDR3 sequence (DNA): TGTGCCAGCAGCCCTTTTCCAGCGTTGAGCTCCTACAATGAGCAGTTCTTC.

This rearrangement joins TRBV5-1 to TRBJ2-7; 7 bases agree with TRBD1. The CDR3 has 14 amino acids. Germline lookup yields CDR1 SGHRS and CDR2 YFSETQ. The trim removed 3 bases at V and 2 bases at J, leaving 5 bases unmatched. CDR3 sequence reads: CASSSPGQPYEQYF. The CDR3 region has the DNA TGCGCCAGCAGCTCACCGGGACAGCCCTACGAGCAGTACTTC.

This clone came up a few times. The V gene is TRBV19, the J gene TRBJ2-7; D perhaps matches TRBD1 (6 bases). CDR1 and CDR2 from the germline V gene are LNHDA and SQIVND (reference sequence). This CDR3 spans 13 amino acids. V lost 5 bases and J lost 3, with 11 bases in between. Here the CDR3 reads CASSAGQNYEQYF. The CDR3 coding sequence is TGTGCCAGTAGTGCCGGACAGAACTACGAGCAGTACTTC.

V gene TRBV2 combines with J gene TRBJ2-3, with 11 positions matching TRBD2. With V trimmed by 4 bases and J by 1 base, 1 base remained unmatched. Germline V gene lookup returns CDR1 SNHLY and CDR2 FYNNEI. The length of the CDR3 is 15 residues. The CDR3 DNA sequence: TGTGCCAGCAGTGTACTAGCGGGGGGCACAGATACGCAGTATTTT. This encodes CASSVLAGGTDTQYF.